The rows below give T cell receptor beta chains drawn from one sample of a study of T cell changes during pregnancy in multiple sclerosis. TCRdb keeps only in-frame clones here, not all; method: immunoSEQ multiplex PCR. The top ten hold 9% to 14% of the sample, which has 39,000 or so clones, more than 85% seen once. Sequenced here: CD8+ T cells from peripheral blood mononuclear cells, sampled after pregnancy. The source of these receptors is a female donor with multiple sclerosis, enrolled in a pregnancy study. Each CDR3 is given with its conserved first and last residue. Each record gives: J gene, V gene, CDR3 protein.

TRBJ2-2 | TRBV27 | CATGVPGLALTGELFF
TRBJ1-2 | TRBV2 | CASTRETLTNYGYTF
TRBJ1-1 | TRBV7-3 | CASSLRQGGPEAFF
TRBJ2-2 | TRBV30 | CAWSDRDTGELFF
TRBJ2-5 | TRBV4-2 | CASSQDSTSEETQYF
TRBJ1-1 | TRBV6-1 | CASSPEGGVGTEAFF
TRBJ2-7 | TRBV28 | CASSLAGPYEQYF
TRBJ2-1 | TRBV28 | CASSLAQDRAFNEQFF
TRBJ1-3 | TRBV5-1 | CASMGGVGNTIYF
TRBJ2-2 | TRBV5-6 | CASAGGTNTGELFF
TRBJ1-2 | TRBV7-9 | CASSPPSAGDYGYTF
TRBJ2-1 | TRBV4-1 | CASSTSVIYNEQFF
TRBJ2-5 | TRBV7-6 | CASSLNRVAGGRETQYF
TRBJ2-7 | TRBV28 | CASSFLGASLSYEQYF
TRBJ2-7 | TRBV5-5 | CASSLGVLEQYF
TRBJ1-6 | TRBV6-5 | CASSYSGTGASPLHF
TRBJ1-1 | TRBV9 | CASSPQPRALNTEAFF
TRBJ1-2 | TRBV19 | CASNGQGHYGYTF
TRBJ1-1 | TRBV6-5 | CASSYSGGTEAFF
TRBJ2-1 | TRBV28 | CASSLRTGTMFF
TRBJ2-1 | TRBV2 | CASRPPGGLAGDEQFF
TRBJ1-1 | TRBV14 | CASSQDLEWEKAGTEAFF
TRBJ2-7 | TRBV6-6 | CASGASGTYEQYF
TRBJ1-3 | TRBV29-1 | CSARGNSGLAGNTIYF
TRBJ2-5 | TRBV7-8 | CASSLGATGVETQYF
TRBJ1-5 | TRBV2 | CASSEAGRNQPQHF
TRBJ2-7 | TRBV9 | CASSVSGTSRYEQYF
TRBJ1-1 | TRBV19 | CASSIVGGAEVTEAFF
TRBJ2-3 | TRBV5-1 | CASSTTRIAPDTQYF
TRBJ1-1 | TRBV6-1 | CASSEGQGGTEAFF
TRBJ1-2 | TRBV28 | CASSPPGQGVFYGYTF
TRBJ1-4 | TRBV7-9 | CASGGGSDEKLFF
TRBJ2-7 | TRBV27 | CASSPTRDRGYSYEQYF
TRBJ2-7 | TRBV7-9 | CASSQGLGNEQYF
TRBJ1-1 | TRBV9 | CASSVGRNTEAFF
TRBJ1-5 | TRBV2 | CASSGGGTGGRQPQHF
TRBJ1-1 | TRBV10-3 | CAISGGTGGITEAFF
TRBJ2-5 | TRBV12-1 | CARTGTQYF
TRBJ2-1 | TRBV6-5 | CASSYSLAHGNEQFF
TRBJ1-1 | TRBV6-6 | CASSSPKTVNTEAFF
TRBJ1-2 | TRBV10-3 | CAISDPGQGAPSIAGYTF
TRBJ2-6 | TRBV5-4 | CASYRQGNPGANVLTF
TRBJ2-7 | TRBV29-1 | CSAIAGGLRSSYEQYF
TRBJ1-5 | TRBV15 | CATSIGGNQPQHF
TRBJ1-1 | TRBV7-9 | CASSLRGRGLTMNTEAFF
TRBJ2-1 | TRBV4-1 | CASSTGGEQFF
TRBJ2-1 | TRBV11-2 | CASSPNTRPSNEQFF
TRBJ1-1 | TRBV7-9 | CASSPTAGGEVTEAFF
TRBJ1-5 | TRBV29-1 | CSVTTGDRGRNQPQHF
TRBJ2-7 | TRBV11-2 | CASSFGGPGQGGEQYF
TRBJ1-5 | TRBV13 | CASSLGTGKEPQHF
TRBJ2-7 | TRBV7-9 | CASGGVGLESYEQYF
TRBJ2-1 | TRBV11-2 | CASSLRSGEVQSYNEQFF
TRBJ2-2 | TRBV6-1 | CASSEELIGELFF
TRBJ1-2 | TRBV27 | CASSLGAGPGYGYTF
TRBJ2-7 | TRBV4-2 | CASSLLLAPTYEQYF
TRBJ2-1 | TRBV14 | CASSQARGRARNEQFF
TRBJ1-1 | TRBV5-1 | CASSLEGGDTEAFF